These 8 T cell receptor beta chains share one sample of origin, sequenced in a study of OX40 agonist ivuxolimab in advanced cancers. TCRdb keeps only in-frame clones here, not all; method: immunoSEQ multiplex PCR. The repertoire holds about 66,000 clones, with under 95% as singletons. This specimen was CD4+ or CD8+ T cells sorted from blood, taken in a trial of the OX40 agonist ivuxolimab. All receptors come from an adult with an advanced solid tumor such as melanoma, head and neck, liver or kidney cancer.

The chain couples TRBV6-1 to TRBJ1-3; D gene unclear. V gave up 4 bases and J gave up 7 bases, with 8 bases separating them. CDR3 length: 12 residues. Germline CDR1 is MNHNS and CDR2 is SASEGT. CDR3 DNA sequence: TGTGCCAGCAGTGCGGGGTTGAACACCATATATTTT. It codes for CASSAGLNTIYF.

This clone came up once. The rearrangement joins TRBV7-6 to TRBJ2-5, with 7 nucleotides matching TRBD1. The CDR3 loop spans 17 amino acids. The germline V gene has CDR1 SGHVS and CDR2 FNYEAQ. V shed 0 bases and J 7 bases; nucleotides not matched to a gene: 14. The CDR3 sequence is CASSLATGQYNRGTQYF. The CDR3 region has the DNA TGTGCCAGCAGCTTAGCAACGGGACAGTACAACAGGGGGACCCAGTACTTC.

This chain connects TRBV28 to TRBJ1-5; no clear D. CDR3 length: 12 amino acids. The ends were cut back, 6 bases at V and 1 base at J, with 4 bases in the middle. Germline V gives CDR1 MDHEN, CDR2 SYDVKM. The CDR3 DNA reads TGTGCCAGCAGACAGAGCAATCAGCCCCAGCATTTT. Its protein product is CASRQSNQPQHF.

The chain recombines TRBV18 with TRBJ2-3; 14 nucleotides agree with TRBD2. V gave up 4 bases and J gave up 4 bases; unmatched junction bases: 4. CDR3 length: 16 residues. Per germline, CDR1 KGHSH and CDR2 LQKENI. CDR3: CASSLQTSGGADTQYF. The CDR3 region has the DNA TGTGCCAGCTCACTCCAGACTAGCGGGGGGGCAGATACGCAGTATTTT.

V usage is TRBV9 and J usage is TRBJ2-5; D perhaps matches TRBD1 (5 bases). The end of the DNA fits TRBJ2-7 better, so the J call may be wrong. The CDR3 spans 15 residues. Germline V lookup: CDR1 SGDLS, CDR2 YYNGEE. The CDR3 DNA is TGTGCCAGCAGCGTAGCGCCAGGGCGAGCGTACGAGCAGTACTTC. This sequence encodes CASSVAPGRAYEQYF.

The chain has TRBV6-6 and TRBJ2-6; D not resolved. V lost 1 base and J 5 bases, leaving 12 bases between the germline ends. The CDR3 covers 16 residues. Germline values: CDR1 MNHNY, CDR2 SVGAGI (reference sequence). This CDR3 is CASSYLRETRANVLTF. CDR3 sequence (DNA): TGTGCCAGCAGTTACTTAAGGGAAACTAGGGCCAACGTCCTGACTTTC.

The rearrangement links TRBV7-2 to TRBJ2-5; D unclear. This CDR3 comprises 13 residues. The ends were cut back, 1 base at V and 5 bases at J, with 8 bases in the middle. Germline-derived CDR1 and CDR2 are SGHTA and FQGNSA. The CDR3 nucleotides read TGTGCCAGCAGCTTAGATAGCACGGAGACCCAGTACTTC. Amino acid sequence: CASSLDSTETQYF.

The chain carries TRBV11-1 and TRBJ1-5, with D unresolved. The germline V and J ends were trimmed by 1 base and 0 bases, with 7 bases remaining between them. This CDR3 is built from 15 residues. Germline CDR1 is SGHAT and CDR2 is FQDESV (reference sequence). In DNA form, the CDR3 reads TGTGCCAGCAGCTTAGACCAATATAGCAATCAGCCCCAGCATTTT. This gives the protein CASSLDQYSNQPQHF.